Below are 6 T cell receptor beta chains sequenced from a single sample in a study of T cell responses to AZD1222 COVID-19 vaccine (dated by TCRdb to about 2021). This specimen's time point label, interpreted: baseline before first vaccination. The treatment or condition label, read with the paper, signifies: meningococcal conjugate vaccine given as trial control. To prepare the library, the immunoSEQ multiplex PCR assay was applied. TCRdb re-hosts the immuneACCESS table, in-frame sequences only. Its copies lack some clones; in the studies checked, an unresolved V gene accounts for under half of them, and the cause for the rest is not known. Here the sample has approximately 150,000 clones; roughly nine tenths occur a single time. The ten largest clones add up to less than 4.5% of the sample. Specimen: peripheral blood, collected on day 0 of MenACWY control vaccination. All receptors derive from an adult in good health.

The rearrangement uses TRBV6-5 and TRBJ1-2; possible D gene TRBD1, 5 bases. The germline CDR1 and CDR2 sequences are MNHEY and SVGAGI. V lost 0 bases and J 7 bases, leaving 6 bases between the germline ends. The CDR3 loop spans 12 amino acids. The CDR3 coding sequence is TGTGCCAGCAGTTACTCTGGGGGTGGCTACACCTTC. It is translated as CASSYSGGGYTF.

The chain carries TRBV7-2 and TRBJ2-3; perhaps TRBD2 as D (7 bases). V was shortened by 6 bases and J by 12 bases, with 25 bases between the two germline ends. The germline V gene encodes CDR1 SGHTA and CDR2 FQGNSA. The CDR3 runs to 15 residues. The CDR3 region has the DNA TGTGCCAGCAGAACAAATTCGGGGGGCGGGGAACCCCAGTATTTT. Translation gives CASRTNSGGGEPQYF. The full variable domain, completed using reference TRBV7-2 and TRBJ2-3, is GAGVSQSPSNKVTEKGKDVELRCDPISGHTALYWYRQSLGQGLEFLIYFQGNSAPDKSGLPSDRFSAERTGGSVSTLTIQRTQQEDSAVYLCASRTNSGGGEPQYFGPGTRLTVL.

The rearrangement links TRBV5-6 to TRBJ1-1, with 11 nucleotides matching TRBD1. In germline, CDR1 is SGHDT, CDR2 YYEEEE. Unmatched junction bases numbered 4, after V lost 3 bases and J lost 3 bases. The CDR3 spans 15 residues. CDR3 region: CASSWGTGGDTEAFF. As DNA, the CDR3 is TGTGCCAGCAGCTGGGGGACAGGGGGTGACACTGAAGCTTTCTTT.

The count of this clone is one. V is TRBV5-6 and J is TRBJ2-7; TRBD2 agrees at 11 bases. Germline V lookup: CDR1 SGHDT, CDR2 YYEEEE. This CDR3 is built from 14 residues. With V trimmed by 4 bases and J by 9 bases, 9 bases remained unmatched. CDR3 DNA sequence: TGTGCCAGCAGCACCCGGAGGGGACTAGCGGCGCAGTACTTC. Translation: CASSTRRGLAAQYF.

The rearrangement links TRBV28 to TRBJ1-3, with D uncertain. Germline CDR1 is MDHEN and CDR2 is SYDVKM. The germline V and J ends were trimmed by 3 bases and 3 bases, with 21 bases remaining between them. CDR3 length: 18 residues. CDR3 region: CASSLLTRLRAFGNTIYF. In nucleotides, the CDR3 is TGTGCCAGCAGTTTGTTGACTCGGCTAAGAGCGTTTGGAAACACCATATATTTT.

The CDR3 sequence: CASSLGQLSTDTQYF. Written as DNA, the CDR3 is TGCGCCAGCAGCTTGGGGCAGCTCAGCACAGATACGCAGTATTTT. This rearrangement joins TRBV5-1 to TRBJ2-3; D unresolved. The ends were cut back, 0 bases at V and 0 bases at J, with 8 bases in the middle. CDR1 and CDR2 (germline): SGHRS, YFSETQ. The length of the CDR3 is 15 residues.